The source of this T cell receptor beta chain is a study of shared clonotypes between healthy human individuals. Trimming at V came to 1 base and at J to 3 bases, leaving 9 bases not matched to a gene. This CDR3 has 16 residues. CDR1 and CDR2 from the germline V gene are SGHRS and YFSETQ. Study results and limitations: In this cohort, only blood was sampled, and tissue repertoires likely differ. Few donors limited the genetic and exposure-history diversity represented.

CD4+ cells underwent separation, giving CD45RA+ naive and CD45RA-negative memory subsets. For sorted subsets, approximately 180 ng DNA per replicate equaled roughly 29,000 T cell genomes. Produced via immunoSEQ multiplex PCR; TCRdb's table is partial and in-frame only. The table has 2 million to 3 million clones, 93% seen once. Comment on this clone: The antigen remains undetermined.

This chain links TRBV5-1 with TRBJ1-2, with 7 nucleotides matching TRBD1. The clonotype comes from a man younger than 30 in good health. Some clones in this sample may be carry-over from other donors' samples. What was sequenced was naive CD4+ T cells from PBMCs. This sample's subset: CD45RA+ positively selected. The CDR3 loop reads CASSLPQSGGDYGYTF. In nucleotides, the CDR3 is TGCGCCAGCAGCTTGCCCCAATCAGGGGGAGACTATGGCTACACCTTC.